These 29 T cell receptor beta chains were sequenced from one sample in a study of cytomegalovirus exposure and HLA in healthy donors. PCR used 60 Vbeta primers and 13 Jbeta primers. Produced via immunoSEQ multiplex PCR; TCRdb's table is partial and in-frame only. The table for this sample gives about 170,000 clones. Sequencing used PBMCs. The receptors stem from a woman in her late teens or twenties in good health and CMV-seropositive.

CDR3 sequence: CSVQGSEGIRYGYTF. In nucleotides, the CDR3 is TGCAGCGTTCAGGGGTCCGAAGGGATTCGCTATGGCTACACCTTC. V is TRBV29-1 and J is TRBJ1-2; maybe TRBD1 (6 bases). V gave up 5 bases and J gave up 4 bases, with 20 bases separating them. The CDR3 is 15 amino acids. Germline lookup yields CDR1 SQVTM and CDR2 ANQGSEA.

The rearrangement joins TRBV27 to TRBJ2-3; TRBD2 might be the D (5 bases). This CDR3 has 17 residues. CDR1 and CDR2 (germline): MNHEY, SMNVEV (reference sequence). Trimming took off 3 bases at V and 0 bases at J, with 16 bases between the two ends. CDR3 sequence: CASSFFGGFSSTDTQYF. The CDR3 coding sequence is TGTGCCAGCAGTTTTTTCGGAGGATTCTCTAGCACAGATACGCAGTATTTT.

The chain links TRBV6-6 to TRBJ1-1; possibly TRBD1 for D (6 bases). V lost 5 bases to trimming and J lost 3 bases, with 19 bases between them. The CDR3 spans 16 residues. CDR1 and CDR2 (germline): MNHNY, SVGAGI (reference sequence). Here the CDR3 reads CASSAQPGVGDTEAFF. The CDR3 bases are TGTGCCAGCAGTGCCCAACCAGGGGTAGGGGACACTGAAGCTTTCTTT.

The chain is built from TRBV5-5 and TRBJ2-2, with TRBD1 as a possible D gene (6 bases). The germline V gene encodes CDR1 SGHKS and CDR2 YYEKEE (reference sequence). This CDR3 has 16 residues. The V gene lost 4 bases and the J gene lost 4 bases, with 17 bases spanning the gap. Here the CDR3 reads CASSTDSIEGTGELFF. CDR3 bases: TGTGCCAGCAGCACGGACAGCATAGAGGGCACCGGGGAGCTGTTTTTT.

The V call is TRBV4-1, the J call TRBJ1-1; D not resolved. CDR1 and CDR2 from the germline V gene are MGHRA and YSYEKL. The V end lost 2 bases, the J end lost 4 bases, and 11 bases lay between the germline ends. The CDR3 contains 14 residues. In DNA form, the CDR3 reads TGCGCCAGCAGCCAACCGACAAAGACCACTGAAGCTTTCTTT. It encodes CASSQPTKTTEAFF.

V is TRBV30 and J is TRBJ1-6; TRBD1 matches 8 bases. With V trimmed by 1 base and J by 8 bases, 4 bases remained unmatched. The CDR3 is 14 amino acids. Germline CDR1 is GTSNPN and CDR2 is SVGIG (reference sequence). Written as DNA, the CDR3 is TGTGCCTGGAGTGCCAGGGGGCTCTATTCACCCCTCCACTTT. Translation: CAWSARGLYSPLHF.

The CDR3 here is CASSIDYRTGRGYTF. In nucleotides, the CDR3 is TGTGCCAGTAGTATAGATTATAGAACAGGGAGAGGCTACACCTTC. The chain links TRBV19 to TRBJ1-2; D is possibly TRBD1 (6 bases). Germline loops: CDR1 LNHDA, CDR2 SQIVND (reference sequence). Between the trimmed V and J ends, which lost 0 bases and 8 bases, there was a span of 16 bases. The length of the CDR3 is 15 residues.

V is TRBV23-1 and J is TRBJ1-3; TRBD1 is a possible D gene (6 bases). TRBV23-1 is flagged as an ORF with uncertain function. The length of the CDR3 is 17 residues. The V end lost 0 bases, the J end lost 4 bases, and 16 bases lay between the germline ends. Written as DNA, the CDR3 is TGCGCCAGCAGTCAATCTGGAGCAGGGGCGTACGGAAACACCATATATTTT. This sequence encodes CASSQSGAGAYGNTIYF.

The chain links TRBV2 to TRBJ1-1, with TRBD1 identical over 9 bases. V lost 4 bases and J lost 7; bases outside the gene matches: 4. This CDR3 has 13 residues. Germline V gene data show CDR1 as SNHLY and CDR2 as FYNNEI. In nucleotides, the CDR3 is TGTGCCAGCAGTGGGGGACAGGGAATTGAAGCTTTCTTT. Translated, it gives CASSGGQGIEAFF. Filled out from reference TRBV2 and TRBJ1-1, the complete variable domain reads EPEVTQTPSHQVTQMGQEVILRCVPISNHLYFYWYRQILGQKVEFLVSFYNNEISEKSEIFDDQFSVERPDGSNFTLKIRSTKLEDSAMYFCASSGGQGIEAFFGQGTRLTVV.

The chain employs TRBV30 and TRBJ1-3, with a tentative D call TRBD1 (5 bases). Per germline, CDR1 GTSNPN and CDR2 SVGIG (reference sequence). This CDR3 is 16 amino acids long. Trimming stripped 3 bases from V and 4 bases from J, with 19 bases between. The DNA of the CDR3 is TGTGCCTGGAGAGCCATCAGGGAGGGTTGGGGAAACACCATATATTTT. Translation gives CAWRAIREGWGNTIYF.

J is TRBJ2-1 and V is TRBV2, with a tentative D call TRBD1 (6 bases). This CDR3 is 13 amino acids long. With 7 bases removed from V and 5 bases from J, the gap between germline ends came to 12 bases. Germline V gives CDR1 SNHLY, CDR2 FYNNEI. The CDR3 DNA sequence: TGTGCCAGCACTGGCGGACAGAACAATGAGCAGTTCTTC. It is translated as CASTGGQNNEQFF.

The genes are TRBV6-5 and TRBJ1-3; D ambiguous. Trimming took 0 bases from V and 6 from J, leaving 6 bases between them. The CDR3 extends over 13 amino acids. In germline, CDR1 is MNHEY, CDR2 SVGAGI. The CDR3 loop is CASSYSIANTIYF. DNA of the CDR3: TGTGCCAGCAGTTACTCGATAGCAAACACCATATATTTT.

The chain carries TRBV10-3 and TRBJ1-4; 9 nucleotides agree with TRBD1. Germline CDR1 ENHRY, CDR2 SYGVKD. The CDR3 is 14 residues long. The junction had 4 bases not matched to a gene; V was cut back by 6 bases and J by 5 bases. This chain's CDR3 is CAIRGQGPNEKLFF. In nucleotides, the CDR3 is TGTGCCATCAGGGGACAGGGTCCCAATGAAAAACTGTTTTTT.

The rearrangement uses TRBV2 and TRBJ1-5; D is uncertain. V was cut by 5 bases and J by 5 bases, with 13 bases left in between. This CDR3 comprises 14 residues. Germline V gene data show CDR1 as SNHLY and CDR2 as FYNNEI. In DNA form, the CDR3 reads TGTGCCAGCAGTACCCAAGGGAGAGATCAGCCCCAGCATTTT. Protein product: CASSTQGRDQPQHF.

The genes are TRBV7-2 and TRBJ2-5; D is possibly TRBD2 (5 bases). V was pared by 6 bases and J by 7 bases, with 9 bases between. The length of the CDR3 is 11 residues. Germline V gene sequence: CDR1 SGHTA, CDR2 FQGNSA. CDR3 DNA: TGTGCCAGCAGTGAAAGCGGGACCCAGTACTTC. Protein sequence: CASSESGTQYF.

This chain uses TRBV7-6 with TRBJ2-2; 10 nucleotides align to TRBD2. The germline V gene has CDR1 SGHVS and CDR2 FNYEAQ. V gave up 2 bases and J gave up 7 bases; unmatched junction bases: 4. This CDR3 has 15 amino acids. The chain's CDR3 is CASSLSSGGLGELFF. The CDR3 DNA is TGTGCCAGCAGCTTATCTAGCGGGGGCCTCGGGGAGCTGTTTTTT.

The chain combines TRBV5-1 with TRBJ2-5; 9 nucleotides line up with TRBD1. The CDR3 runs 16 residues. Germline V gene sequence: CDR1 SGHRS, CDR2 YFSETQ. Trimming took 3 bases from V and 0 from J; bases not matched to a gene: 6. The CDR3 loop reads CASSWGTGGDQETQYF. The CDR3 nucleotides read TGCGCCAGCAGCTGGGGTACAGGGGGCGACCAAGAGACCCAGTACTTC.

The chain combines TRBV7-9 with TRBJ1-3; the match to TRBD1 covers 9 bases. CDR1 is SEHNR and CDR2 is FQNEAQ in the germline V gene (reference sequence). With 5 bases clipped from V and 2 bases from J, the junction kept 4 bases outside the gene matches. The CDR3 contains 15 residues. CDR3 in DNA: TGTGCCAGCAGCCCGGGACAGGGAACTGGAAACACCATATATTTT. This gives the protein CASSPGQGTGNTIYF.

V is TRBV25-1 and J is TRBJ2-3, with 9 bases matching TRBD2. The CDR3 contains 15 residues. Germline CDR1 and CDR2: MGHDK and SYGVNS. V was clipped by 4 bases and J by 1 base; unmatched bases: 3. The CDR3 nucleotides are TGTGCCAGCAGTGCGGGACTAGCTGGCACAGATACGCAGTATTTT. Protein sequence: CASSAGLAGTDTQYF.

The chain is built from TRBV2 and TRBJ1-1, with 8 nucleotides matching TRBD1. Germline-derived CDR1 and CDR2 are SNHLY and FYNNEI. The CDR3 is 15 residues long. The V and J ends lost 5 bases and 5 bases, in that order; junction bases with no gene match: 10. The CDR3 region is CASSLAGGVRTEAFF. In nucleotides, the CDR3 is TGTGCCAGCAGTTTAGCAGGGGGCGTGAGAACTGAAGCTTTCTTT. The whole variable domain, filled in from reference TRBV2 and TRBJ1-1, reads EPEVTQTPSHQVTQMGQEVILRCVPISNHLYFYWYRQILGQKVEFLVSFYNNEISEKSEIFDDQFSVERPDGSNFTLKIRSTKLEDSAMYFCASSLAGGVRTEAFFGQGTRLTVV.

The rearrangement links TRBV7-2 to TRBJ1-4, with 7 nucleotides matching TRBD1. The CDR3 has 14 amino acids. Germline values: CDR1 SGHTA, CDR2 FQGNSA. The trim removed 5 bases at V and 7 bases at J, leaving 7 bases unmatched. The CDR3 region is CASSIGGDSEKLFF. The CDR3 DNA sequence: TGTGCCAGCAGCATAGGCGGGGACAGTGAAAAACTGTTTTTT.

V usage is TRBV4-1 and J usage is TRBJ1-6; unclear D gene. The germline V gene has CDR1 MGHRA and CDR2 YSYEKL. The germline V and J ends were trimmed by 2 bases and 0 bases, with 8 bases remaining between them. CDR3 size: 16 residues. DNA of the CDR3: TGCGCCAGCAGCCAATCCCGGAGCTCCTATAATTCACCCCTCCACTTT. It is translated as CASSQSRSSYNSPLHF.

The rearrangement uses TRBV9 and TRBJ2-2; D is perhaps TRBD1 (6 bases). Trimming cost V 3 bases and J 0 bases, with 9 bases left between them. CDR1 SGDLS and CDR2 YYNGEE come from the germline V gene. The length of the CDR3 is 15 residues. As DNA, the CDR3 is TGTGCCAGCAGCGCAGGGGACACGAACACCGGGGAGCTGTTTTTT. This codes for CASSAGDTNTGELFF.

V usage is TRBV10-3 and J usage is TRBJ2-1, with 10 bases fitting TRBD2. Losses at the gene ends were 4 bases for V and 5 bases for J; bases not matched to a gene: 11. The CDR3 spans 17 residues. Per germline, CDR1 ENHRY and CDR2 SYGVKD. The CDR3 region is CAISVTSSGGGNNEQFF. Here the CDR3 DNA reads TGTGCCATCAGTGTTACCTCCAGCGGGGGGGGAAACAATGAGCAGTTCTTC.

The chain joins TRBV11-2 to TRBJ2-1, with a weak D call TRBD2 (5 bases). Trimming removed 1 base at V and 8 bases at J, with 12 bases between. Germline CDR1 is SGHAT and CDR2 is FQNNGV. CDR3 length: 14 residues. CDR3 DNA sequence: TGTGCCAGCAGCTTAGGTTCTAGCTCCCATGAGCAGTTCTTC. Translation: CASSLGSSSHEQFF.

In DNA, the CDR3 is TGTGCCAGCAGCGGCAGGGATACCTATGGCTACACCTTC. This gives the protein CASSGRDTYGYTF. The chain joins TRBV7-9 to TRBJ1-2; possible D gene TRBD1, 5 bases. CDR3 length equals 13 residues. V lost 5 bases, J lost 4 bases, and 11 bases lay in between. Germline CDR1 SEHNR, CDR2 FQNEAQ (reference sequence).

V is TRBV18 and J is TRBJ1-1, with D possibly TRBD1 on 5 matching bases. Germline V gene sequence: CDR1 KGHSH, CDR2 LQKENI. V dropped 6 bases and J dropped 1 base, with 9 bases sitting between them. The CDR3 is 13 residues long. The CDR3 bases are TGTGCCAGCTCGCAAGGGGAGAACACTGAAGCTTTCTTT. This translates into CASSQGENTEAFF.

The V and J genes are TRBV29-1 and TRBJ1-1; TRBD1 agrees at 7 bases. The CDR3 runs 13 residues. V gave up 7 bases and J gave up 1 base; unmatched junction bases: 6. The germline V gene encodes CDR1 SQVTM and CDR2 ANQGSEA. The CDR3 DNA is TGCAGCGGCCTGACAGGGTGGAACACTGAAGCTTTCTTT. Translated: CSGLTGWNTEAFF.

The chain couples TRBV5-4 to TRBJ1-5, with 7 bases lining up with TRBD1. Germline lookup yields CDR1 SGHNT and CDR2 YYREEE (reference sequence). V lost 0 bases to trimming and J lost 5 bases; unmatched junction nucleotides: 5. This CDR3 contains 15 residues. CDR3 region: CASSLGGQRDQPQHF. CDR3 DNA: TGTGCCAGCAGCTTGGGGGGACAGAGGGATCAGCCCCAGCATTTT.